Presented here are 3 T cell receptor beta chains from one specimen sequenced in a study of blood T cell repertoires in COVID-19. The protocol was immunoSEQ multiplex PCR, while the TCRdb copy is restricted to in-frame clones and leaves out a portion. The sample consists of some 160,000 clones, 70% to 80% of them appearing once. The sequenced sample was PBMCs or T cells enriched from blood (not recorded which). The receptors here all came from a woman between 65 and 79 years old in a cohort exposed to, infected with or recovered from COVID-19 (not recorded which).

V and J are TRBV6-6 and TRBJ2-3; D might be TRBD2 (6 bases). CDR3 length equals 15 residues. Germline V gene lookup returns CDR1 MNHNY and CDR2 SVGAGI (reference sequence). The V and J ends lost 4 bases and 5 bases respectively, with 16 bases between them. CDR3 loop: CASSFGTPGGDTQYF. CDR3 in DNA: TGTGCCAGCAGTTTCGGGACTCCCGGTGGAGATACGCAGTATTTT.

The chain combines TRBV6-6 with TRBJ1-2; D might be TRBD1 (5 bases). The CDR3 extends over 13 amino acids. Trimming pared 5 bases from V and 8 bases from J, leaving 15 bases between. In germline, CDR1 is MNHNY, CDR2 SVGAGI (reference sequence). CDR3 sequence (DNA): TGTGCCAGCAGTCCCTGGGATAGGGGAGGCTACACCTTC. Translation: CASSPWDRGGYTF.

This clone has only one observation. The chain joins TRBV7-2 to TRBJ2-5; 7 nucleotides line up with TRBD2. The CDR3 is 14 amino acids. Germline V gene sequence: CDR1 SGHTA, CDR2 FQGNSA. The V gene end was trimmed by 4 bases and the J gene end by 1 base; junction bases not matched to a gene: 3. Here the CDR3 reads CASSSGTTQETQYF. DNA for the CDR3: TGTGCCAGCAGCTCCGGGACTACCCAAGAGACCCAGTACTTC.